This section outlines one T cell receptor beta chain sequence together with its context. What it binds is not known. Different DNA sequences within this sample yield the same CDR3. Using immunoSEQ multiplex PCR, the repertoire was profiled, and TCRdb retains in-frame clones only, with some absent. The sample lists 35,000 to 45,000 clones, over 75% seen once, with roughly 23% in the top ten. Germline CDR1 reads MRHNA; CDR2 reads SNTAGT. Trimming pared 3 bases from V and 5 bases from J, leaving 4 bases between. This CDR3 has 12 amino acids. The sample belongs to a study of OX40 agonist ivuxolimab in advanced cancers. Looking at the study overall: Patients took ivuxolimab, an agonistic anti-OX40 (CD134) antibody. Study findings and constraints: Dose levels from 0.1 to 3.0 mg/kg saw CD4+ and CD8+ blood T cells expand clonally by week 6.

The input for sequencing was CD4+ or CD8+ T cells sorted from blood, taken in a trial of the OX40 agonist ivuxolimab. V is TRBV6-4 and J is TRBJ2-2; no definite D call. The TCR comes from an adult with an advanced solid tumor such as melanoma, head and neck, liver or kidney cancer. CDR3 DNA sequence: TGTGCCAGCAGTGAGGGGACCGGGGAGCTGTTTTTT. Protein sequence: CASSEGTGELFF.